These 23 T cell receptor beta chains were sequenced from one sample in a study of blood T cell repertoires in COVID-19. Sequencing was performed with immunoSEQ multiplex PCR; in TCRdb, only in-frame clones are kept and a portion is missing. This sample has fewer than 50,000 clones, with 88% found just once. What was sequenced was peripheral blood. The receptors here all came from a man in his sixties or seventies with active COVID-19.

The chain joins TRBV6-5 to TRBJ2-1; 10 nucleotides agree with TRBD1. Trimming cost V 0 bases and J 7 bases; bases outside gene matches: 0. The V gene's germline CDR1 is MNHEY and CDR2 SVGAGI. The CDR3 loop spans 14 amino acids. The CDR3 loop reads CASSYSGQGNEQFF. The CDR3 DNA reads TGTGCCAGCAGTTACTCGGGACAGGGGAATGAGCAGTTCTTC.

The CDR3 reads CASSKLEGGDSGNTIYF. CDR3 bases: TGTGCCAGCAGCAAATTAGAGGGTGGGGACTCTGGAAACACCATATATTTT. The chain has TRBV21-1 and TRBJ1-3. TRBV21-1 counts as a pseudogene. CDR3 size: 17 residues.

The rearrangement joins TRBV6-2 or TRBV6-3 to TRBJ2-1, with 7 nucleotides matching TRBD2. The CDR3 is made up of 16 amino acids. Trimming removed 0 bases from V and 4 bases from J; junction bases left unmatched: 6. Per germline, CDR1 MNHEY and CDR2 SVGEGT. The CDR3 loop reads CASSYSWGLPYNEQFF. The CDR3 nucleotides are TGTGCCAGCAGTTACTCTTGGGGACTACCTTACAATGAGCAGTTCTTC.

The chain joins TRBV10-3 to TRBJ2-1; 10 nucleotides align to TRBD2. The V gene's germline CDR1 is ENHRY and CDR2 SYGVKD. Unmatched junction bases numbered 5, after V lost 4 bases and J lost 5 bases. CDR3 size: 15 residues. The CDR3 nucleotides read TGTGCCATCAGTGGACCCCTAGCGGGAGACAATGAGCAGTTCTTC. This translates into CAISGPLAGDNEQFF.

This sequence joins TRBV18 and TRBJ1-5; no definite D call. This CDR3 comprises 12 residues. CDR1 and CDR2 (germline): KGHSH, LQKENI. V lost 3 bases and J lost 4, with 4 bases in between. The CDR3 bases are TGTGCCAGCTCACCCCCAAATCAGCCCCAGCATTTT. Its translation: CASSPPNQPQHF.

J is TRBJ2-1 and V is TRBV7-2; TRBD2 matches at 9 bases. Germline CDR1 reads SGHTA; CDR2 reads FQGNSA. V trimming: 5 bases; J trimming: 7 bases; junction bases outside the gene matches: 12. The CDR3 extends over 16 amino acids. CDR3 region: CASSVGVTSGGNEQFF. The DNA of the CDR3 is TGTGCCAGCAGCGTAGGGGTGACTAGCGGAGGGAATGAGCAGTTCTTC.

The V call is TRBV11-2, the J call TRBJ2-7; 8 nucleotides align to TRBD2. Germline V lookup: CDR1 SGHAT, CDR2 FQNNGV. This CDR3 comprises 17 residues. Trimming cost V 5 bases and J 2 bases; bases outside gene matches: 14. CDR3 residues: CASSPVSGRYNPYEQYF. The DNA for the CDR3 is TGTGCCAGCAGCCCCGTGAGCGGGAGATATAACCCCTACGAGCAGTACTTC.

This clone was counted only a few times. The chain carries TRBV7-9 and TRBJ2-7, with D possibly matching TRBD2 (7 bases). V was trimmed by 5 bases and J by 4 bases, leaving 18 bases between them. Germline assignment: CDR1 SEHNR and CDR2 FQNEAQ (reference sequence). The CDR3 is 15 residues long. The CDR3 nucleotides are TGTGCCAGCAGCCCCCTAGGGGGGGCGAGGTACGAGCAGTACTTC. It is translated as CASSPLGGARYEQYF.

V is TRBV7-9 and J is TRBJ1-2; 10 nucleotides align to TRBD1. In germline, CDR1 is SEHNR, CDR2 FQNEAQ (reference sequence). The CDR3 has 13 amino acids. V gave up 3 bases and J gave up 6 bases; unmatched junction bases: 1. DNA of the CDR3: TGTGCCAGCAGCTTGGACAGGGGGGATGGCTACACCTTC. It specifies CASSLDRGDGYTF.

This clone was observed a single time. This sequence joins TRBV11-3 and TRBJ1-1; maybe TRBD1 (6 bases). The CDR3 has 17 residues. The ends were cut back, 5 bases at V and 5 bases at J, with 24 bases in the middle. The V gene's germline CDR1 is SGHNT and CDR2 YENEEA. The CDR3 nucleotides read TGTGCCAGCAGCCAAGTTGCGCCCATGACAGGAGAAACTGAAGCTTTCTTT. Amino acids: CASSQVAPMTGETEAFF.

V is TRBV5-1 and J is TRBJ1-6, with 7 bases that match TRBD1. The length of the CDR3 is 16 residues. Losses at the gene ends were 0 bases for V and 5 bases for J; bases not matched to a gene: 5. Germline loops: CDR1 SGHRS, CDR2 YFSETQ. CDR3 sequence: CASSLVGGGNNSPLHF. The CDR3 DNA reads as TGCGCCAGCAGCTTGGTAGGAGGGGGCAATAATTCACCCCTCCACTTT.

The CDR3 bases are TGTGCCATCAGAGGAGCCAGCAATCAGCCCCAGCATTTT. Its translation: CAIRGASNQPQHF. V usage is TRBV10-3 and J usage is TRBJ1-5; D is undetermined. CDR3 length equals 13 residues. With 6 bases removed from V and 1 base from J, the gap between germline ends came to 7 bases. CDR1 is ENHRY, CDR2 SYGVKD, per germline.

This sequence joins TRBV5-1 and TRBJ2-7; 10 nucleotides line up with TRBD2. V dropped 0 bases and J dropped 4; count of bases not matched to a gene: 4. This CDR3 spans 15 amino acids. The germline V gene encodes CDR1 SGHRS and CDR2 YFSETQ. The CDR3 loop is CASSLVAGGAYEQYF. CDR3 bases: TGCGCCAGCAGCTTGGTAGCGGGAGGAGCGTACGAGCAGTACTTC.

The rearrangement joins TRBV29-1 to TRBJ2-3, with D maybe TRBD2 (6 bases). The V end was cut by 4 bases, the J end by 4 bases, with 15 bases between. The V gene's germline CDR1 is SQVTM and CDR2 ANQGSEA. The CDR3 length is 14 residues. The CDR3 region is CSVASTGGPDTQYF. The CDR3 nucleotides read TGCAGCGTTGCCTCGACCGGGGGACCAGATACGCAGTATTTT.

In DNA, the CDR3 is TGTGCCACCAGTGATGTGGGACAGGGGAAAGAGACCCAGTACTTC. This translates into CATSDVGQGKETQYF. The chain joins TRBV24-1 to TRBJ2-5, with 10 bases matching TRBD1. CDR1 KGHDR and CDR2 SFDVKD come from the germline V gene. The length of the CDR3 is 15 residues. V shed 3 bases and J 3 bases; nucleotides not matched to a gene: 3.

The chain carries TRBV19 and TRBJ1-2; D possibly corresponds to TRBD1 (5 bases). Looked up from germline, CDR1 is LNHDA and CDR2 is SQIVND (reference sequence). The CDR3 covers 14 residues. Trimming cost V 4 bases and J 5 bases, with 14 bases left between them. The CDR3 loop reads CASSNRGPPYGYTF. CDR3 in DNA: TGTGCCAGTAGTAATAGGGGCCCACCTTATGGCTACACCTTC.

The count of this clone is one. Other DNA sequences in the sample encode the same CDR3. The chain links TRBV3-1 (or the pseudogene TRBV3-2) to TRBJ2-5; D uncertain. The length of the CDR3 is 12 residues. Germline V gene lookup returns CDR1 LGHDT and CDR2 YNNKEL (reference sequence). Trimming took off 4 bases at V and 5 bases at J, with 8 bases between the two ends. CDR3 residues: CASSPRRETQYF. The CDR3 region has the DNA TGTGCCAGCAGCCCACGGCGGGAGACCCAGTACTTC.

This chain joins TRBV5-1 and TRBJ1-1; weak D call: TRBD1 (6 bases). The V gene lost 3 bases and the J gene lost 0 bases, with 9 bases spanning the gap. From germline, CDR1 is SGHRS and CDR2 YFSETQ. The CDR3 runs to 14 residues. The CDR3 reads CASSSDSMNTEAFF. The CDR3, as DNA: TGCGCCAGCAGCTCGGACAGCATGAACACTGAAGCTTTCTTT.

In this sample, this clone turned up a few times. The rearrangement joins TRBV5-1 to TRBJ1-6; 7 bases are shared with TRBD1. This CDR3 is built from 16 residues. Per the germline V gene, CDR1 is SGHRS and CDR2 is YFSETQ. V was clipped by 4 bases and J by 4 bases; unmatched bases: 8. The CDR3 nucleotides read TGCGCCAGCAGCCGGAGCCAACAGGGGTATAATTCACCCCTCCACTTT. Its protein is CASSRSQQGYNSPLHF. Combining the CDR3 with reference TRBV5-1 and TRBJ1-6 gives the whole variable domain KAGVTQTPRYLIKTRGQQVTLSCSPISGHRSVSWYQQTPGQGLQFLFEYFSETQRNKGNFPGRFSGRQFSNSRSEMNVSTLELGDSALYLCASSRSQQGYNSPLHFGNGTRLTVT.

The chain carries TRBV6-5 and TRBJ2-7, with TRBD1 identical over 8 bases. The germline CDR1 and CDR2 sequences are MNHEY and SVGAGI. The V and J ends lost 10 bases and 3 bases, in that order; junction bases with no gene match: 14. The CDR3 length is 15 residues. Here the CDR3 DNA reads TGTGCCACCCCGAAGCGAGGACAGGGTAACTACGAGCAGTACTTC. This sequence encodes CATPKRGQGNYEQYF.

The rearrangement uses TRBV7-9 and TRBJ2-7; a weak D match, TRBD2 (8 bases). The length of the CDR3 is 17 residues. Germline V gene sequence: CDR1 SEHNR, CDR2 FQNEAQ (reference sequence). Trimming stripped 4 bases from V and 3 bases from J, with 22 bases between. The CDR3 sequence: CASSSPGGGGGSYEQYF. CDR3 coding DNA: TGTGCCAGCAGCTCGCCCGGAGGGGGCGGGGGGAGCTACGAGCAGTACTTC.

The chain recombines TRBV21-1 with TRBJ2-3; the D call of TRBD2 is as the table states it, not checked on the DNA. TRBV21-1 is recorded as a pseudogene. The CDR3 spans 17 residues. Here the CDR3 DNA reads TGTGCCAGCAGACGAACCCCTAGCGGGACTCGCACAGATACGCAGTATTTT. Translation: CASRRTPSGTRTDTQYF.

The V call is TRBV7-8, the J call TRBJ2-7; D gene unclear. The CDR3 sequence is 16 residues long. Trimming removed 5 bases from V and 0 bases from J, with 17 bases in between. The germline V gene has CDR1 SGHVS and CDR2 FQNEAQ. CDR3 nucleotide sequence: TGTGCCAGCAGCGCCCGCGCCCAAAGCGCCTCCTACGAGCAGTACTTC. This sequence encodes CASSARAQSASYEQYF. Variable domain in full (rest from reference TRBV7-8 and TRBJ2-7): GAGVSQSPRYKVAKRGQDVALRCDPISGHVSLFWYQQALGQGPEFLTYFQNEAQLDKSGLPSDRFFAERPEGSVSTLKIQRTQQEDSAVYLCASSARAQSASYEQYFGPGTRLTVT.